The clone carrying this T cell receptor beta chain has at least ten counts. Its antigen remains unidentified. TCR beta CDR3 region amplification was performed from RNA transcripts. First-round RT-PCR of the TCR CDR3 relied on the HTBI primer set. TCRdb called the multiplex PCR reads again in MiXCR, with one record for every CDR3 protein. The sample lists hundreds of thousands of distinct CDR3 sequences; approximately 14% were seen once. This sample was taken from a study of T cells in Graves' hyperthyroidism and ophthalmopathy. General study results and limits: Most thyroid clonotypes expanded above 0.001 appeared in blood too. The authors' 13 V-J model separated ophthalmopathy from stable hyperthyroidism.

Isolation of PBMCs was performed on 8.5 to 10 ml fresh peripheral blood. The receptor's source is a woman in her forties or fifties with Graves' ophthalmopathy. Sequencing used blood.

CDR3 residues: CASRSGGDLAGWLGTQYF. DNA for the CDR3: TGTGCCAGCAGATCGGGGGGGGATCTAGCGGGTTGGCTCGGTACGCAGTATTTT. This chain connects TRBV27 to TRBJ2-3; 8 positions match TRBD2. Germline CDR1 reads MNHEY; CDR2 reads SMNVEV (reference sequence). CDR3 length equals 18 residues. After removal of 6 bases from V and 8 bases from J, the junction contained 22 bases not matched to a gene.